Below, 23 T cell receptor beta chains from the same sample are listed, as sequenced in a study of T-cell reconstitution after alpha-beta-depleted transplantation in children. Library preparation (for TCRbeta) was performed with unique molecular identifiers. A single record per CDR3 protein comes from TCRdb applying MiXCR to the PCR reads. The table lists around 700,000 distinct CDR3 sequences, 10% to 15% of them singletons, with about 0.79% in the top ten. The sequencing here drew on PBMCs, taken before TCRalphabeta/CD19-depleted stem cell transplant. The receptor source for this set is a girl aged 2 to 9 with congenital amegakaryocytic thrombocytopenia, due to receive a stem cell transplant.

Comments on this clonotype: It may be a read error: a sequence one base away is much more abundant. Here the CDR3 omits its conserved ending phenylalanine or tryptophan, so a read error is the likely source. V gene TRBV20-1 combines with J gene TRBJ2-7; 9 bases map to TRBD2. Losses at the gene ends were 1 base for V and 5 bases for J; bases not matched to a gene: 6. Germline lookup yields CDR1 DFQATT and CDR2 SNEGSKA (reference sequence). This CDR3 comprises 14 residues. CDR3: CSARGLAGLDEQYL. CDR3 DNA sequence: TGCAGTGCTAGAGGGCTAGCGGGACTCGACGAGCAGTACTTG.

This clonotype was seen a handful of times. The chain has TRBV12-3 or TRBV12-4 and TRBJ1-2; possibly TRBD1 for D (5 bases). The CDR3 loop spans 12 amino acids. Trimming removed 5 bases at V and 8 bases at J, with 12 bases between. This chain's CDR3 is CASSQGRRGYTF. The CDR3 DNA sequence: TGTGCCAGCAGTCAGGGACGCCGCGGCTACACCTTC.

As for this clonotype: One end of the junction does not line up with germline, which may come from a read error. The genes are TRBV20-1 and TRBJ2-6; possibly TRBD2 for D (6 bases). This CDR3 is built from 16 residues. Germline assignment: CDR1 DFQATT and CDR2 SNEGSKA (reference sequence). The CDR3 region has the DNA TGCTGTGCCCCCCGGGACGGGAGCTCTGGGGCCAACGTCCTGACTTTC. Its translation: CCAPRDGSSGANVLTF.

At least ten counts were recorded for this clonotype. The rearrangement links TRBV7-2 to TRBJ2-1; D gene uncertain. Trimming took off 2 bases at V and 4 bases at J, with 18 bases between the two ends. The length of the CDR3 is 17 residues. The germline V gene encodes CDR1 SGHTA and CDR2 FQGNSA. The CDR3 loop is CASSLLSQAIPYNEQFF. CDR3 DNA: TGTGCCAGCAGCTTACTCTCGCAGGCCATCCCGTACAATGAGCAGTTCTTC.

The chain links TRBV27 to TRBJ2-2; the D is unclear. The CDR3 is 16 residues long. V lost 0 bases, J lost 6 bases, and 14 bases lay in between. Per the germline V gene, CDR1 is MNHEY and CDR2 is SMNVEV (reference sequence). This CDR3 reads CASSLSGQLLPGELFF. The DNA of the CDR3 is TGTGCCAGCAGTTTATCCGGGCAGCTCCTTCCCGGGGAGCTGTTTTTT.

This clonotype was recorded at least ten times. This chain joins TRBV29-1 and TRBJ2-5, with TRBD2 matching 12 bases. Per germline, CDR1 SQVTM and CDR2 ANQGSEA. V trimming: 4 bases; J trimming: 3 bases; junction bases outside the gene matches: 6. This CDR3 is 15 amino acids long. The CDR3, as DNA: TGCAGCGTTGCTCCTCGGACTAGCGGGGAAGAGACCCAGTACTTC. Translated: CSVAPRTSGEETQYF.

This clonotype was picked up a small number of times. The chain is built from TRBV15 and TRBJ2-2; 7 positions agree with TRBD2. Germline V gene lookup returns CDR1 LNHNV and CDR2 YYDKDF (reference sequence). CDR3 size: 16 residues. V shed 5 bases and J 7 bases; nucleotides not matched to a gene: 13. The CDR3, as DNA: TGTGCCACCAGCGACTCTTCTGCGGGAGCGGGCGGGGAGCTGTTTTTT. Amino acids: CATSDSSAGAGGELFF.

The V and J genes are TRBV6-5 and TRBJ2-7, with 7 bases fitting TRBD2. From germline, CDR1 is MNHEY and CDR2 SVGAGI. V gave up 0 bases and J gave up 1 base; unmatched junction bases: 6. The CDR3 contains 16 residues. The CDR3 DNA sequence: TGTGCCAGCAGTTACTCGTTGGGGGGGAGGTCCTACGAGCAGTACTTC. Translating gives CASSYSLGGRSYEQYF.

The chain couples TRBV4-1 to TRBJ2-2; 8 bases are a match to TRBD2. The germline V gene has CDR1 MGHRA and CDR2 YSYEKL. The CDR3 contains 14 residues. V shed 11 bases and J 4 bases; nucleotides not matched to a gene: 9. Here the CDR3 DNA reads TGCGCCCGACCCAAAAGCGGGAGCACCGGGGAGCTGTTTTTT. Its translation: CARPKSGSTGELFF.

The chain combines TRBV29-1 with TRBJ1-3; TRBD1 matches 8 bases. Germline loops: CDR1 SQVTM, CDR2 ANQGSEA. The length of the CDR3 is 14 residues. After removal of 0 bases from V and 7 bases from J, the junction contained 5 bases not matched to a gene. This CDR3 is CSVEDRGRGNTIYF. CDR3 DNA: TGCAGCGTTGAAGACAGGGGGCGAGGTAACACCATATATTTT.

This clonotype has just a few counts. The J gene is TRBJ2-1, the V gene TRBV12-3 or TRBV12-4, with 8 bases lining up with TRBD2. The junction had 11 bases not matched to a gene; V was cut back by 7 bases and J by 6 bases. The CDR3 is 15 amino acids. The CDR3 coding sequence is TGTGCCAGCATCCTAGCGGGTGGCTTTGGCAATGAGCAGTTCTTC. Translation: CASILAGGFGNEQFF.

In this sample, this clonotype turned up many times. J is TRBJ2-1 and V is TRBV29-1; weak D call: TRBD1 (5 bases). Germline CDR1 reads SQVTM; CDR2 reads ANQGSEA. The CDR3 sequence is 13 residues long. V gave up 4 bases and J gave up 4 bases, with 11 bases separating them. Here the CDR3 DNA reads TGCAGCGTTGTAGGCCAGGGATACAATGAGCAGTTCTTC. Its protein is CSVVGQGYNEQFF.

Remarks on this clonotype: A much bigger clone sits one base away, suggesting this may be a read error. J is TRBJ2-1 and V is TRBV2; 9 nucleotides agree with TRBD2. The CDR3 length is 14 residues. Germline CDR1 is SNHLY and CDR2 is FYNNEI. CDR3 nucleotides: TGTGTCAGCGTCGGGGGACTAGCCAACAATGAGCAGTTCTTC. Protein product: CVSVGGLANNEQFF.

This clonotype was seen at least ten times. The V call is TRBV20-1, the J call TRBJ1-3; D gene uncertain. Germline CDR1 and CDR2: DFQATT and SNEGSKA (reference sequence). V dropped 6 bases and J dropped 1 base, with 16 bases sitting between them. The length of the CDR3 is 15 residues. The CDR3 region is CSANDDNRSGNTIYF. CDR3 DNA: TGCAGTGCGAACGACGATAACAGATCTGGAAACACCATATATTTT.

This clonotype was counted at least ten times. The CDR3 spells CASSRDSDTIYF. Here the CDR3 DNA reads TGCGCCAGCAGCCGGGACTCGGACACCATATATTTT. This chain links TRBV5-1 with TRBJ1-3; D is possibly TRBD1 (5 bases). V was clipped by 4 bases and J by 8 bases, with 10 bases between them. The CDR3 length is 12 residues. CDR1 is SGHRS and CDR2 is YFSETQ in the germline V gene.

Many counts were recorded for this clonotype. The rearrangement uses TRBV5-1 and TRBJ2-3; D not resolved. Trimming took off 4 bases at V and 0 bases at J, with 9 bases between the two ends. In germline, CDR1 is SGHRS, CDR2 YFSETQ. This CDR3 is built from 14 residues. CDR3 protein: CASSTQESTDTQYF. The CDR3 coding sequence is TGCGCCAGCAGCACCCAGGAGAGCACAGATACGCAGTATTTT.

This clonotype was seen a handful of times. The genes are TRBV15 and TRBJ2-1; D call uncertain. The CDR3 runs 19 residues. Germline values: CDR1 LNHNV, CDR2 YYDKDF (reference sequence). Between the trimmed V and J ends, which lost 3 bases and 1 base, there was a span of 22 bases. The CDR3 sequence: CATSRPLSEGLRSYNEQFF. CDR3 DNA sequence: TGTGCCACCAGCAGGCCCCTTTCCGAAGGGTTAAGGTCCTACAATGAGCAGTTCTTC.

J is TRBJ2-1 and V is TRBV20-1, with 11 nucleotides matching TRBD2. Germline CDR1 and CDR2: DFQATT and SNEGSKA (reference sequence). The junction had 5 bases not matched to a gene; V was cut back by 0 bases and J by 4 bases. This CDR3 comprises 16 residues. The CDR3 sequence is CSARDPRLAGYNEQFF. The CDR3 DNA follows: TGCAGTGCTAGAGATCCAAGACTAGCGGGATACAATGAGCAGTTCTTC.

This clonotype has just a few counts. The rearrangement uses TRBV7-9 and TRBJ2-1, with D tentatively TRBD1 (6 bases). V was shortened by 2 bases and J by 8 bases, with 13 bases between the two germline ends. Germline values: CDR1 SEHNR, CDR2 FQNEAQ (reference sequence). This CDR3 has 14 amino acids. Here the CDR3 reads CASSLPSQGYEQFF. The DNA for the CDR3 is TGTGCCAGCAGCTTACCTTCGCAGGGGTATGAGCAGTTCTTC.

The chain is built from TRBV27 and TRBJ1-5; D gene unclear. The CDR3 loop spans 13 amino acids. V was pared by 4 bases and J by 9 bases, with 13 bases between. Germline values: CDR1 MNHEY, CDR2 SMNVEV (reference sequence). The CDR3 DNA is TGTGCCAGCAGTTACGGGGTCGAGGCGCCCCAGCATTTT. Its translation: CASSYGVEAPQHF.

This clonotype was counted ten times or more. This chain joins TRBV7-9 and TRBJ1-4, with no clear D. CDR1 SEHNR and CDR2 FQNEAQ come from the germline V gene (reference sequence). There are 16 residues in the CDR3. Trimming shortened V by 3 bases and J by 8 bases, and 19 bases separated the two germline ends. The CDR3 DNA reads TGTGCCAGCAGCTTGGCCTTCTCGGATTACGGGGAAAAACTGTTTTTT. Translation gives CASSLAFSDYGEKLFF.

The CDR3 DNA sequence: TGCAGTGCTAGCCCTGCCGGGGGAGACTACAATGAGCAGTTCTTC. Translating gives CSASPAGGDYNEQFF. The J gene is TRBJ2-1, the V gene TRBV20-1; a possible D gene is TRBD2 (6 bases). Germline V CDR1 and CDR2: DFQATT, SNEGSKA (reference sequence). This CDR3 is 15 amino acids long. V was pared by 3 bases and J by 3 bases, with 15 bases between.

This rearrangement joins TRBV6-2 or TRBV6-3 to TRBJ2-7, with D hard to call. From germline, CDR1 is MNHEY and CDR2 SVGEGT. This CDR3 comprises 15 residues. With 2 bases removed from V and 0 bases from J, the gap between germline ends came to 11 bases. In DNA, the CDR3 is TGTGCCAGCAGTTACCCTACAGTGAGCTCCTACGAGCAGTACTTC. It specifies CASSYPTVSSYEQYF.